This T cell receptor (beta chain) derives from a study of blood T cells in healthy people across ages. This clonotype was seen a handful of times. Next came a second PCR, run for about 7 to 12 cycles, which used a sample-barcoded 5' primer along with a J-beta primer mix. A minimum of 2.5 million CDR3-containing paired-end reads was obtained for each sample. TCRdb recomputed calls from the 5' RACE reads with MiXCR, one row per CDR3 protein. Of fewer than 800,000 distinct CDR3 sequences in the sample, around 25% were seen once. Germline V gene data show CDR1 as SEHNR and CDR2 as FQNEAQ (reference sequence). CDR3 length: 12 residues. Separately, the same data were catalogued under a study of T cells of mothers and their children. From that second work: For each mother, over 9.5 million TCR beta CDR3 reads were obtained, and for each child, around 3 million.

The receptor was isolated from a boy aged 10-17 years in good health. The chain is built from TRBV7-9 and TRBJ2-7; D ambiguous. The end of the DNA is better explained by TRBJ2-5, so the J call may be wrong. What was sequenced was blood. The CDR3 coding sequence is TGTGCCAGCAAGAGATATCAAGAGACCCAGTACTTC. Its protein is CASKRYQETQYF.